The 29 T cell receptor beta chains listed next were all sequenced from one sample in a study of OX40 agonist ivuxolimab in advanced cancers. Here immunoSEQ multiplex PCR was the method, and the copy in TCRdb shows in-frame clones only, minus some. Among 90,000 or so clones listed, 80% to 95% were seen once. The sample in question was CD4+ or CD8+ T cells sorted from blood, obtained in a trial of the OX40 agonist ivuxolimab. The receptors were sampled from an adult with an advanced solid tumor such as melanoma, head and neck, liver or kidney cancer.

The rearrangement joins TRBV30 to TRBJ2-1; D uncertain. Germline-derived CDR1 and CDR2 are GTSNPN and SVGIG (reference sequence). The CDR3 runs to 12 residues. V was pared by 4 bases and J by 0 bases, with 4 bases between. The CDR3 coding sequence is TGTGCCTGGACGCCCTCCTACAATGAGCAGTTCTTC. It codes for CAWTPSYNEQFF. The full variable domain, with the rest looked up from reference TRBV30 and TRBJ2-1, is SQTIHQWPATLVQPVGSPLSLECTVEGTSNPNLYWYRQAAGRGLQLLFYSVGIGQISSEVPQNLSASRPQDRQFILSSKKLLLSDSGFYLCAWTPSYNEQFFGPGTRLTVL.

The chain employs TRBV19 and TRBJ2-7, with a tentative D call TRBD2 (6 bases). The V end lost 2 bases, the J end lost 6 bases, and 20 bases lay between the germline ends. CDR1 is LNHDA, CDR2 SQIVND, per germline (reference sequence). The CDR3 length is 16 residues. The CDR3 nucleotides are TGTGCCAGTAGTATAAGGGCTAGCGTTGAAAGGACCGAGCAGTACTTC. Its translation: CASSIRASVERTEQYF.

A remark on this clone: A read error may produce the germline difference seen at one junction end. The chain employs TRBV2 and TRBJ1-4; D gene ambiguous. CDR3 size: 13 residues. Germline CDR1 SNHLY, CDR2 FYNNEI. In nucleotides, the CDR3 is TGTGCCAGCAGTGAACCCCAAAGTTGGAAAGTTGATTTT. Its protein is CASSEPQSWKVDF.

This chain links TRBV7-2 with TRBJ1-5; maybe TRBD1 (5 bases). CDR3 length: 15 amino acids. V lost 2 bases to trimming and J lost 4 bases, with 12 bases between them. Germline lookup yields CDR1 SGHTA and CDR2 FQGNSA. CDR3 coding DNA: TGTGCCAGCAGCTTACTAGCCGGGGGTAATCAGCCCCAGCATTTT. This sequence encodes CASSLLAGGNQPQHF.

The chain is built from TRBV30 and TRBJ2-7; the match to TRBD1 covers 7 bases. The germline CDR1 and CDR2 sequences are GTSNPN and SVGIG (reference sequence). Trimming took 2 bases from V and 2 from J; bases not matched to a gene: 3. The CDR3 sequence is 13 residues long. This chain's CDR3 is CAWSSRGTYEQYF. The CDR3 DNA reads TGTGCCTGGAGTAGCAGGGGGACCTACGAGCAGTACTTC.

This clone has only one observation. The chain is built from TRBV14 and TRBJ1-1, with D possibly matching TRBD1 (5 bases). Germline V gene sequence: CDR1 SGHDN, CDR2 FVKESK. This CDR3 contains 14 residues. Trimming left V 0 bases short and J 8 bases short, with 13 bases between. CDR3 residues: CASSQDGGVEEAFF. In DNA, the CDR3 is TGTGCCAGCAGCCAAGATGGAGGGGTAGAGGAAGCTTTCTTT. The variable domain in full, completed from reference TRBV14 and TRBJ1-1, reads EAGVTQFPSHSVIEKGQTVTLRCDPISGHDNLYWYRRVMGKEIKFLLHFVKESKQDESGMPNNRFLAERTGGTYSTLKVQPAELEDSGVYFCASSQDGGVEEAFFGQGTRLTVV.

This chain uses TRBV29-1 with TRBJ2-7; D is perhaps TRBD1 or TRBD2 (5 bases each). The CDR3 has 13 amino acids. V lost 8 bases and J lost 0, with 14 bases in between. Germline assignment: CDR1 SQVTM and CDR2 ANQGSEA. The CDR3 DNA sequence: TGCAGCTTTACGGGACCCAGCTCCTACGAGCAGTACTTC. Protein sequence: CSFTGPSSYEQYF.

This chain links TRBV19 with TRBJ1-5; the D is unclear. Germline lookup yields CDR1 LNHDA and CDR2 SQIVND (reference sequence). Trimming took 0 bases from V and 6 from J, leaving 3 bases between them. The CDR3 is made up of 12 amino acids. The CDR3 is CASSIEGQPQHF. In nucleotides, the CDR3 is TGTGCCAGTAGTATAGAAGGTCAGCCCCAGCATTTT.

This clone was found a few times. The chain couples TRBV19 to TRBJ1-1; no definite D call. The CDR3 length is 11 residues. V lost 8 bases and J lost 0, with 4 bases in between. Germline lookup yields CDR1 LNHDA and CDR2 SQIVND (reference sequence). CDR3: CASELNTEAFF. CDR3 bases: TGTGCCAGTGAACTGAACACTGAAGCTTTCTTT. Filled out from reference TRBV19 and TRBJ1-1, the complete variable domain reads DGGITQSPKYLFRKEGQNVTLSCEQNLNHDAMYWYRQDPGQGLRLIYYSQIVNDFQKGDIAEGYSVSREKKESFPLTVTSAQKNPTAFYLCASELNTEAFFGQGTRLTVV.

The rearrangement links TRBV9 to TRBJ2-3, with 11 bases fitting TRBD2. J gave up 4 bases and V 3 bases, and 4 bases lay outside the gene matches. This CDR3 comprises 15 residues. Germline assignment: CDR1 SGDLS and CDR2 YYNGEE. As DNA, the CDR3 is TGTGCCAGCAGCGATAGCGGGGGGGCAGCAGATACGCAGTATTTT. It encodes CASSDSGGAADTQYF.

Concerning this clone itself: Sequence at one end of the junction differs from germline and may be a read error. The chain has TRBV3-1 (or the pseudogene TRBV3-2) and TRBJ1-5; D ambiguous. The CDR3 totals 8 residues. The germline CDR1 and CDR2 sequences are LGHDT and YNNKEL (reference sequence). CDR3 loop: CASSPFPF. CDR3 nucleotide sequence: TGTGCCAGCAGCCCGTTTCCTTTT.

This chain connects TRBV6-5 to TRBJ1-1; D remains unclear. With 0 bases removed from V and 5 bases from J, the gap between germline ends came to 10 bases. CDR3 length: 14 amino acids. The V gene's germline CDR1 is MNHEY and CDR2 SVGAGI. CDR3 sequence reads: CASSYSRFRTEAFF. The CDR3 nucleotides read TGTGCCAGCAGTTACTCGCGCTTTAGGACTGAAGCTTTCTTT.

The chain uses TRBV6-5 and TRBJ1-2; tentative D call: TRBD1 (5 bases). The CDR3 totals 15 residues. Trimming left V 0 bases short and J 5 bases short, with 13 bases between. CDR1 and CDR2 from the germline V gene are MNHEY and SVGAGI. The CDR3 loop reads CASSYSAGTGYGYTF. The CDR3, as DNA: TGTGCCAGCAGTTACTCCGCAGGGACGGGGTATGGCTACACCTTC.

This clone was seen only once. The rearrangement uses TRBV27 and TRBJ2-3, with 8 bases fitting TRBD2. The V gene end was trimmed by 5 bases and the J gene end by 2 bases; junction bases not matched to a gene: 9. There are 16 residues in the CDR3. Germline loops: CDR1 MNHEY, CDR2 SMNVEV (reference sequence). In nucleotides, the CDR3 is TGTGCCAGCAGTCCTCGGGGGGGTCTTAACACAGATACGCAGTATTTT. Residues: CASSPRGGLNTDTQYF.

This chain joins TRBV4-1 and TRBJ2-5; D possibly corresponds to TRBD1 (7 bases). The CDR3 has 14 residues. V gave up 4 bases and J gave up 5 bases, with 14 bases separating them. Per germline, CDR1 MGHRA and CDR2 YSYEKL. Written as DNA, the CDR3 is TGCGCCAGCAGCCCTACGACAGGGAGGGAGACCCAGTACTTC. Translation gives CASSPTTGRETQYF.

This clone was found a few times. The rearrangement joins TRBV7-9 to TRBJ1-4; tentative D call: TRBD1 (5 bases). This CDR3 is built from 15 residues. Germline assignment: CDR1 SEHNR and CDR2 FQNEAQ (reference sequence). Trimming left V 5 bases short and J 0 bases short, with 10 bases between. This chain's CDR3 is CASSPATATNEKLFF. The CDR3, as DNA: TGTGCCAGCAGCCCAGCGACAGCAACTAATGAAAAACTGTTTTTT.

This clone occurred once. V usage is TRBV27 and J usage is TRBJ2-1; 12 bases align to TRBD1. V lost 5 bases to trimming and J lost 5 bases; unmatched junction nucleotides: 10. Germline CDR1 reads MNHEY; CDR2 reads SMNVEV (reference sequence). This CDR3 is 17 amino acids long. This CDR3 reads CASSPPLRDRGHNEQFF. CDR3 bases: TGTGCCAGCAGTCCACCCCTCCGGGACAGGGGGCACAATGAGCAGTTCTTC.

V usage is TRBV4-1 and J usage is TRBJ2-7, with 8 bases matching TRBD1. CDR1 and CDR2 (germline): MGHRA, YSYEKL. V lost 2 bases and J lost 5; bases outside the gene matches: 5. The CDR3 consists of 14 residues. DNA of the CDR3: TGCGCCAGCAGCCAAAGGACAGGGCCACACGAGCAGTACTTC. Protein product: CASSQRTGPHEQYF.

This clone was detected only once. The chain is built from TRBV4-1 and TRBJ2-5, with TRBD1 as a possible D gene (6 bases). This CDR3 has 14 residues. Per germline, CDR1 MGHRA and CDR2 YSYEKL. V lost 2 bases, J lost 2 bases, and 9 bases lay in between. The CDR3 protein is CASSQFGQQETQYF. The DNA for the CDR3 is TGCGCCAGCAGCCAATTTGGACAGCAAGAGACCCAGTACTTC.

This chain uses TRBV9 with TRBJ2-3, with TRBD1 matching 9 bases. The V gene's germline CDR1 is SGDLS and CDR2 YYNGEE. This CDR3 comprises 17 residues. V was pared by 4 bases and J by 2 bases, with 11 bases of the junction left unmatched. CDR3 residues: CASSLPKTGGATDTQYF. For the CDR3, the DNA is TGTGCCAGCAGCCTGCCCAAGACAGGGGGTGCCACAGATACGCAGTATTTT.

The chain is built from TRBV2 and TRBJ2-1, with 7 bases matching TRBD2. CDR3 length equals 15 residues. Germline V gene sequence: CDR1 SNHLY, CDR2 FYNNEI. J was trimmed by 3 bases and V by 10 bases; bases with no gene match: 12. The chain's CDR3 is CATETRDYSYNEQFF. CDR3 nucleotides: TGTGCCACCGAGACCCGGGACTACAGCTACAATGAGCAGTTCTTC.

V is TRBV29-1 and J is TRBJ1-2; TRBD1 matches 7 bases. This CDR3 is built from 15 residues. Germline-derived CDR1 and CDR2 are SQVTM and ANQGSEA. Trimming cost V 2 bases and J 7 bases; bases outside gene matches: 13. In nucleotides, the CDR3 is TGCAGCGTTGAATCAAATGGCAGGGGGAATGCTGGCTACACCTTC. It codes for CSVESNGRGNAGYTF.

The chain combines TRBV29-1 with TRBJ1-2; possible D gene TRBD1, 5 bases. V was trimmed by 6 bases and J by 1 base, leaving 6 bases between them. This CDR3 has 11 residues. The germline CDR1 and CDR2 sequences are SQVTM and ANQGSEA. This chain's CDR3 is CSVQGNYGYTF. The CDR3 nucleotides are TGCAGCGTCCAGGGTAACTATGGCTACACCTTC.

For the CDR3, the DNA is TGTGCCAGCCGATCAAACAGGGCCGGGGAGCTGTTTTTT. It is translated as CASRSNRAGELFF. The V and J genes are TRBV19 and TRBJ2-2; D is possibly TRBD1 (6 bases). Per the germline V gene, CDR1 is LNHDA and CDR2 is SQIVND (reference sequence). This CDR3 is 13 amino acids long. V was pared by 9 bases and J by 6 bases, with 14 bases between.

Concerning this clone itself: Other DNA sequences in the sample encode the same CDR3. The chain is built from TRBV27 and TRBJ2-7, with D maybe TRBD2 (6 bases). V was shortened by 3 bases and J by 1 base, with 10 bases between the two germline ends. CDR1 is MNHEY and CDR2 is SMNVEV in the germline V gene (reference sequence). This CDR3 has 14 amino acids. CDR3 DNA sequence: TGTGCCAGCAGTTTGGGAGGCGATTCCTACGAGCAGTACTTC. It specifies CASSLGGDSYEQYF.

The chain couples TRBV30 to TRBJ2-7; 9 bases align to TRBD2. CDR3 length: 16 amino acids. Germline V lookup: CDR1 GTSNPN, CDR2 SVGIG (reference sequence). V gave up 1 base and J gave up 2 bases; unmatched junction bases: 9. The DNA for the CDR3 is TGTGCCTGGAGTGAGGAGGCAGCGGGGGGACCCTACGAGCAGTACTTC. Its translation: CAWSEEAAGGPYEQYF. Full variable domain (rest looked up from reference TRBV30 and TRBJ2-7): SQTIHQWPATLVQPVGSPLSLECTVEGTSNPNLYWYRQAAGRGLQLLFYSVGIGQISSEVPQNLSASRPQDRQFILSSKKLLLSDSGFYLCAWSEEAAGGPYEQYFGPGTRLTVT.

CDR3 loop: CASSPNFRIDYYGYTF. In DNA, the CDR3 is TGTGCCAGCAGCCCAAACTTTCGGATCGATTACTATGGCTACACCTTC. V usage is TRBV9 and J usage is TRBJ1-2, with unresolved D. Germline CDR1 SGDLS, CDR2 YYNGEE. This CDR3 spans 16 amino acids. The V end lost 4 bases, the J end lost 3 bases, and 19 bases lay between the germline ends.

CDR3 nucleotides: TGTGCCAGCAGTTGGGGACGACGGCAGCCTTCTAACTATGGCTACACCTTC. This sequence encodes CASSWGRRQPSNYGYTF. The rearrangement joins TRBV5-6 to TRBJ1-2; a weak D match, TRBD1 (5 bases). CDR3 length equals 17 residues. Germline V lookup: CDR1 SGHDT, CDR2 YYEEEE. V dropped 5 bases and J dropped 0 bases, with 20 bases sitting between them.

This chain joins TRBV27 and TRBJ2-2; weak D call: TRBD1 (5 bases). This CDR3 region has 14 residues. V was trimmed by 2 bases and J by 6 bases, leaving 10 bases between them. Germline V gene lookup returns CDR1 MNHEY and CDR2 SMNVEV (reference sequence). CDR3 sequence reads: CASSLQGLAGELFF. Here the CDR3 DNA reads TGTGCCAGCAGTTTACAGGGCTTGGCCGGGGAGCTGTTTTTT.